This T cell receptor beta chain was documented in a study of OX40 agonist ivuxolimab in advanced cancers. Study-wide results and limits: Expanded clones belonging to CD8+ T cells outnumbered, on average, those of CD4+. Not determined was the antigen specificity of the expanded peripheral T cells.

The table came from immunoSEQ multiplex PCR; TCRdb's copy has only in-frame clones and leaves some out. Of 25,000 to 30,000 clones listed, 84% were seen once; the top ten hold roughly a sixth. With respect to this clone: Antigen unknown.

This CDR3 is 14 amino acids long. V was clipped by 4 bases and J by 0 bases, with 10 bases between them. CDR1 and CDR2 (germline): MNHEY, SMNVEV (reference sequence). The sequencing here drew on CD4+ or CD8+ T cells sorted from blood, taken in a trial of the OX40 agonist ivuxolimab. This clonotype was sampled from an adult with an advanced solid tumor such as melanoma, head and neck, liver or kidney cancer. The chain carries TRBV27 and TRBJ2-7, with D possibly matching TRBD1 (5 bases). The CDR3 region is CASSSTVNSYEQYF. Written as DNA, the CDR3 is TGTGCCAGCAGTTCGACAGTTAACTCCTACGAGCAGTACTTC.